This record covers a single T cell receptor beta chain. No cognate antigen has been identified for it. The sample holds no much larger clone one base away, and base qualities are not on file. Sample time point, as interpreted from the label and publication: baseline before first vaccination. Reading the label with the study, this specimen's treatment or condition is: meningococcal conjugate vaccine given as trial control. Vaccinee samples came from UK trials COV001 and COV002, including a single-blind randomized controlled phase 2/3 trial of AZD1222 (ChAdOx1 nCoV-19) in healthy adults. For TCRbeta chain sequencing, PBMC samples were collected from trial participants at day 0 and at day 28 after the second dose. This entry comes from a study of T cell responses to AZD1222 COVID-19 vaccine (dated by TCRdb to the early 2020s). Some background on the complete study: A total of about 250 trial participants underwent TCR sequencing, of whom some 200 had received two doses of AZD1222 and about 25 had received two doses of the MenACWY control vaccine. Trial participants were enrolled into age subgroups of 18-55, 56-69 and 70-plus years, which contained around 150, 29 and 61 TCR-sequenced participants, respectively.

From the cysteine through the phenylalanine, the CDR3 covers 13 amino acids. Of the read, only the CDR3 DNA is kept; its 39 bases are in frame from base 1. The V and J ends are trimmed by 8 bases and 5 bases, leaving 15 bases between them. Per the germline V gene (reference sequence), MNHNY is the CDR1 and SVGAGI is the CDR2. What the research found in general, with its limitations: A significant rise in spike-specific TCR breadth and depth was observed after two AZD1222 doses relative to day 0 and relative to MenACWY recipients. Because no samples from the day 14 peak response were available, repertoires could be characterized only after the peak T cell response. CD4 TCRs associated with the vaccine covered the entire spike protein, and the dominant responses were in regions 160-218 and 743-854. In the small 56-69-year group, the increase in depth fell short of significance, most likely because of low power. Conclusions about previously exposed vaccinees are limited, since just a handful of AZD1222 recipients were seropositive for SARS-CoV-2 at baseline. Epitopes outside the regions mutated in the B.1.351 and B.1.1.7 variants were reportedly recognized by nearly half of the unique spike-specific TCRs. Most participants were white British and females outnumbered males, and the authors suggested that clonal diversity may have been underestimated.

The CDR3 regions of human TCRbeta chains were analyzed by immunosequencing. In the source study's methods: TCRs in the repertoires were compared against a reference library of SARS-CoV-2-specific TCRs that had been generated with the MIRA antigen-specificity platform. Breadth was defined as the fraction of unique TCRs that were SARS-CoV-2-associated. Depth was defined as the fraction of total T cells that were SARS-CoV-2-associated. Each spike-specific TCR was assigned to its reactive spike region and to a CD4 or CD8 class using the MIRA data. Log10-transformed breadth and depth values were compared by one-way ANOVA with Sidak's multiple comparisons tests. As stored in TCRdb, this immuneACCESS dataset retains in-frame rearrangements with V and J assigned. A fraction of the clones does not appear; measured against another copy, unresolved V genes explain less than half of the discrepancy, and the remainder lacks a known reason. The DNA was the basis for D and trimming; V, J and clone size are from that table. Counted in this sample were over 65,000 clones; 92% of them appeared once. The ten largest clonotypes hold 7% to 8.5% of the sample.

Sequencing used peripheral blood, obtained on day 0 of MenACWY control vaccination. The clonotype originates from an adult in good health. The chain was built from TRBV6-6 and TRBJ2-5; 5 matching bases give a weak D call of TRBD1. The CDR3 here reads CASLSRDTETQYF. The sequence in DNA is TGTGCCAGCCTATCCAGGGATACGGAGACCCAGTACTTC.